This T cell receptor beta chain was retrieved from a study of CD8+CD57+ T cells in acquired aplastic anemia. Study-wide context: Mean yield of DNA from sorted CD4+ and CD8+ cells was around 3 ug. Study results and caveats: A significant difference in CD8+ Simpson's diversity between patients and controls was not found.

In its sample, this clonotype was seen many times. Its antigen is still unknown. Trimming shortened V by 6 bases and J by 8 bases, and 16 bases separated the two germline ends. The germline gives CDR1 SQVTM, CDR2 ANQGSEA. The CDR3 length is 12 residues. Patients chosen for sequencing had CD8+CD57+ cells that had expanded, as shown by flow cytometry. Both TCR beta VDJ combination and CDR3 sequence profiling were carried out. Genomic DNA was the template for this profiling. Each CDR3 protein is one row after TCRdb ran MiXCR on the reads. Of about 240,000 distinct CDR3 sequences detected, about 44% appear once; the ten largest clones hold under 9%.

The sample comprised sorted CD4+, CD8+, or CD8+CD57+ T cells (not recorded which) from PBMCs. This receptor was taken from a human donor with aplastic anemia. The chain combines TRBV29-1 with TRBJ1-2; D ambiguous. The CDR3 protein is CSVGLGILGYTF. CDR3 bases: TGCAGCGTCGGCCTAGGGATTTTGGGCTACACCTTC.